This passage covers 20 T cell receptor beta chains from one sample sequenced in a study of blood T cells in healthy people across ages. For the second PCR, which ran for about 6 to 11 cycles, a sample-barcoded 5' primer and a J-beta primer mix were used. TCRdb reprocessed the 5' RACE reads with MiXCR, giving one entry per CDR3 protein. The table shows around 1,500,000 distinct CDR3 sequences, with approximately 30% occurring only once. The sample taken for sequencing was blood. The receptors were gathered from a woman in her twenties or thirties in good health.

This clonotype was found a few times. The chain joins TRBV9 to TRBJ2-2, with D maybe TRBD1 (6 bases). The CDR3 covers 16 residues. Trimming shortened V by 0 bases and J by 0 bases, and 9 bases separated the two germline ends. From germline, CDR1 is SGDLS and CDR2 YYNGEE. The CDR3 sequence: CASSVAKGANTGELFF. The CDR3 nucleotides are TGTGCCAGCAGCGTAGCTAAGGGGGCGAACACCGGGGAGCTGTTTTTT.

There are many counts of this clonotype. The V call is TRBV7-2, the J call TRBJ1-2, with 7 bases aligning to TRBD1. The germline gives CDR1 SGHTA, CDR2 FQGNSA. The CDR3 runs 15 residues. Losses at the gene ends were 4 bases for V and 4 bases for J; bases not matched to a gene: 9. The CDR3 DNA follows: TGTGCCAGCAGCTCTAGCCCGGGACAGTCCTATGGCTACACCTTC. Translating gives CASSSSPGQSYGYTF.

The chain combines TRBV27 with TRBJ2-1; 10 nucleotides agree with TRBD1. This CDR3 has 13 residues. V dropped 8 bases and J dropped 8; count of bases not matched to a gene: 6. Germline V CDR1 and CDR2: MNHEY, SMNVEV (reference sequence). This CDR3 is CASSGQGSYEQFF. In DNA, the CDR3 is TGTGCCAGCTCGGGACAGGGGTCCTATGAGCAGTTCTTC.

This clonotype was recorded a few times. The chain recombines TRBV6-5 with TRBJ2-7, with a possible D match to TRBD1 (5 bases). The V and J ends lost 4 bases and 6 bases respectively, with 13 bases between them. The CDR3 sequence is 13 residues long. Germline V gene data show CDR1 as MNHEY and CDR2 as SVGAGI. This CDR3 reads CASSSQGIFEQYF. The DNA for the CDR3 is TGTGCCAGCAGTTCCCAGGGTATCTTCGAGCAGTACTTC.

The chain couples TRBV10-3 to TRBJ2-3; D may be TRBD2 (6 bases). The CDR3 has 15 residues. CDR1 ENHRY and CDR2 SYGVKD come from the germline V gene. Trimming left V 11 bases short and J 4 bases short, with 22 bases between. CDR3 nucleotide sequence: TGTGCCTCCTCCGGGGACTTGGACGTCCCAGATACGCAGTATTTT. Translating gives CASSGDLDVPDTQYF.

This clonotype was counted only a few times. The rearrangement joins TRBV12-3 or TRBV12-4 to TRBJ2-7; 11 bases map to TRBD1. This CDR3 region has 13 residues. V was pared by 6 bases and J by 6 bases, with 4 bases of the junction left unmatched. The CDR3 protein is CASSRTGGGEQYF. In nucleotides, the CDR3 is TGTGCCAGCAGCAGGACAGGGGGCGGCGAGCAGTACTTC.

The J gene is TRBJ2-2, the V gene TRBV6-5; possibly TRBD1 for D (6 bases). Germline values: CDR1 MNHEY, CDR2 SVGAGI. This CDR3 has 15 amino acids. V lost 4 bases and J lost 6, with 15 bases in between. The CDR3 is CASSFNRVFSGELFF. For the CDR3, the DNA is TGTGCCAGCAGTTTCAACAGGGTGTTTTCCGGGGAGCTGTTTTTT.

This clonotype was counted at least ten times. The chain couples TRBV7-9 to TRBJ2-7; D call uncertain. The CDR3 has 15 residues. Germline V gene data show CDR1 as SEHNR and CDR2 as FQNEAQ (reference sequence). The V end was cut by 4 bases, the J end by 2 bases, with 15 bases between. The CDR3 loop reads CASSSEGKRTYEQYF. Written as DNA, the CDR3 is TGTGCCAGCAGCTCGGAAGGCAAGAGAACCTACGAGCAGTACTTC.

In this sample, this clonotype turned up a few times. V and J are TRBV30 and TRBJ2-7; D is possibly TRBD1 (5 bases). Deletions cut 3 bases from V and 5 bases from J, with 8 bases between. Germline V gene lookup returns CDR1 GTSNPN and CDR2 SVGIG (reference sequence). The CDR3 has 11 residues. This chain's CDR3 is CAWRGLDEQYF. Here the CDR3 DNA reads TGTGCCTGGAGGGGGCTGGACGAGCAGTACTTC.

This clonotype was counted ten times or more. This chain joins TRBV6-5 and TRBJ2-7; D gene ambiguous. The V gene lost 2 bases and the J gene lost 0 bases, with 8 bases spanning the gap. There are 14 residues in the CDR3. CDR1 and CDR2 from the germline V gene are MNHEY and SVGAGI. CDR3 region: CASSYRRSSYEQYF. The DNA of the CDR3 is TGTGCCAGCAGTTACAGGCGGAGCTCCTACGAGCAGTACTTC.

This clonotype was observed a single time. A junction boundary mismatches the germline segment, possibly from a read error. The chain employs TRBV14 and TRBJ1-1, with D uncertain. The CDR3 sequence is 14 residues long. Germline lookup yields CDR1 SGHDN and CDR2 FVKESK. The CDR3 sequence is CASSLHRKNTKAFF. The CDR3 bases are TGTGCCAGCAGCCTGCACCGTAAGAACACTAAAGCTTTCTTT.

This clonotype appeared a few times. The chain combines TRBV27 with TRBJ2-1; D is ambiguous. Germline CDR1 is MNHEY and CDR2 is SMNVEV (reference sequence). Trimming pared 6 bases from V and 7 bases from J, leaving 13 bases between. This CDR3 is built from 13 residues. CDR3 amino acids: CASSPLLQNEQFF. CDR3 in DNA: TGTGCCAGCAGCCCCCTCTTACAGAATGAGCAGTTCTTC.

This clonotype was found a few times. The rearrangement uses TRBV6-5 and TRBJ1-2, with D maybe TRBD1 (5 bases). The CDR3 is made up of 14 amino acids. Trimming stripped 5 bases from V and 4 bases from J, with 14 bases between. CDR1 is MNHEY, CDR2 SVGAGI, per germline. The CDR3 is CASSPREGLYGYTF. The DNA for the CDR3 is TGTGCCAGCAGTCCCCGGGAGGGGCTCTATGGCTACACCTTC.

The J gene is TRBJ2-7, the V gene TRBV7-2; D possibly matches TRBD1 or TRBD2 (5 bases each). Trimming removed 5 bases at V and 10 bases at J, with 27 bases between. CDR1 and CDR2 from the germline V gene are SGHTA and FQGNSA. This CDR3 has 16 amino acids. CDR3 coding DNA: TGTGCCAGCAGCCCGGGGCAGATAACGGCTCAAGAGGCCCAGTACTTC. This translates into CASSPGQITAQEAQYF.

This clonotype was counted at least ten times. The rearrangement joins TRBV20-1 to TRBJ2-5, with 10 bases identical to TRBD2. CDR3 length: 17 amino acids. Trimming at V came to 3 bases and at J to 1 base, leaving 11 bases not matched to a gene. The V gene's germline CDR1 is DFQATT and CDR2 SNEGSKA (reference sequence). The CDR3 nucleotides read TGCAGTGCTAGGAACCCTAGCGGGGGAGATCTCCAAGAGACCCAGTACTTC. Residues: CSARNPSGGDLQETQYF.

This chain connects TRBV5-1 to TRBJ2-5; D gene ambiguous. V lost 3 bases and J lost 5, with 17 bases in between. CDR3 size: 15 residues. The germline CDR1 and CDR2 sequences are SGHRS and YFSETQ. The CDR3 coding sequence is TGCGCCAGCAGCTCCAAAACGAATGCAGCTGAGACCCAGTACTTC. Protein product: CASSSKTNAAETQYF.

This chain uses TRBV12-3 or TRBV12-4 with TRBJ1-1; perhaps TRBD1 as D (5 bases). With 6 bases removed from V and 4 bases from J, the gap between germline ends came to 9 bases. The CDR3 has 12 residues. The CDR3: CASRGVGTEAFF. In DNA, the CDR3 is TGTGCCAGCAGGGGGGTGGGCACTGAAGCTTTCTTT.

This chain links TRBV20-1 with TRBJ1-6, with D possibly being TRBD1 (6 bases). The CDR3 has 13 residues. With 4 bases removed from V and 8 bases from J, the gap between germline ends came to 12 bases. Germline V gives CDR1 DFQATT, CDR2 SNEGSKA (reference sequence). The CDR3 region is CSAIRGPDSPLHF. The CDR3 nucleotides read TGCAGTGCTATACGGGGGCCGGATTCACCCCTCCACTTT.

V gene TRBV27 combines with J gene TRBJ2-2, with 13 positions matching TRBD2. The CDR3 length is 15 residues. V gave up 5 bases and J gave up 9 bases; unmatched junction bases: 6. CDR1 is MNHEY, CDR2 SMNVEV, per germline (reference sequence). The CDR3 here is CASSGLAGEPRELFF. The CDR3 coding sequence is TGTGCCAGCAGTGGACTAGCGGGAGAGCCCAGGGAGCTGTTTTTT.

The rearrangement joins TRBV14 to TRBJ2-1; 11 bases map to TRBD2. Germline CDR1 reads SGHDN; CDR2 reads FVKESK. CDR3 length: 17 residues. Trimming cost V 2 bases and J 6 bases; bases outside gene matches: 9. CDR3 in amino acids: CASSQNILAGAVNEQFF. Here the CDR3 DNA reads TGTGCCAGCAGCCAAAATATACTAGCGGGGGCCGTCAATGAGCAGTTCTTC.